This TCR beta chain appears in the sequencing data of a study of blood T cell repertoires in COVID-19 (dated by TCRdb to the early 2020s). Concerning the study at large: Samples from collaborators originated in the United States, Italy and Spain and spanned both the acute and convalescent phases of COVID-19. Nearly every sample came with metadata listing a de-identified subject ID, COVID-19 status, age in years and sex. Deeply sampled blood TCRbeta repertoires from subjects exposed to, actively infected with, or recovered from COVID-19 were included in the dataset. A freely available public database, intended as a resource for researchers studying the immune response to SARS-CoV-2, is where the repertoires were released. The prospective study material was composed of cDNA or gDNA derived from T cells, B-cell-depleted T cells, or PBMCs. Where available, HLA class I and class II types were taken from metadata supplied by the sample provider and were not determined by assay-based typing. Samples were obtained from the ongoing ImmuneRACE study (first 160 participants) and from 1,254 subjects provided by 6 global collaborators. On the study overall, not on this receptor specifically: The amount of clinical and demographic metadata varied by source and participant and was provided uncurated.

Spanning cysteine to phenylalanine, the CDR3 consists of 11 amino acids. The entry retains the CDR3 DNA only, 33 bases that are in frame from base 1. The germline V gene (reference sequence) sets CDR1 to LNHDA and CDR2 to SQIVND. Cut back by 7 bases and 3 bases, the V and J ends lie 6 bases apart. Samples from volunteer blood donors who had recovered from COVID-19 were contributed by a second Seattle source. Whole blood was collected in K2EDTA tubes by collaborating institutions according to the institutions' own protocols. For TCRbeta analysis, collaborators shipped samples in one of three forms: frozen whole blood, isolated PBMCs, or DNA extracted from either of those sample types. TCRbeta CDR3 regions were amplified from genomic DNA using the immunoSEQ Assay, a bias-controlled multiplex PCR. Concerning the study's data processing: The number of nucleated cells in each sample was estimated by amplification of reference gene primers within the assay. To quantify the absolute abundance of each unique TCRbeta CDR3 rearrangement, sequence reads were collapsed and filtered. For each sample, productive Simpson clonality was calculated by taking the square root of Simpson's diversity index across productive rearrangements. The source is immuneACCESS, and TCRdb retained only in-frame sequences with V and J called. Part of the clones is not carried over; for the studies checked, unresolved V genes explain less than half of this, and the remainder is unexplained. That table gives V, J and clone size, and the DNA gave D and trimming. A total of hundreds of thousands of clones appear in this sample, 75% to 90% of them only once. The ten largest clones represent 5.5% to 8% of the sample.

On this clone: Its antigen is still unknown. Per-base quality was not reported, and no clone a single base away is much larger than it.

The sequenced sample was peripheral blood. The sequence links TRBV19 to TRBJ1-2, with an unclear D gene assignment. The sequence came from a man aged 60 to 75 who had recovered from COVID-19. The bases read TGTGCCAGTACCCCCTACTATGGCTACACCTTC. Its translation reads: CASTPYYGYTF.